The clone carrying this TCR beta chain has a count of ten or more. The antigen remains undetermined. Through a sample-barcoded 5' primer and a J-beta primer mix, a second PCR was run for roughly 7 to 11 cycles. Each cDNA molecule was tagged by a template-switch adaptor that had 12 random nucleotides. MiXCR, applied by TCRdb to the 5' RACE reads, yields one record per CDR3 protein. This sample carries approximately 690,000 distinct CDR3 sequences, approximately 40% of them seen once, and the ten largest clones take about 32%. Trimming shortened V by 8 bases and J by 5 bases, and 13 bases separated the two germline ends. The germline V gene encodes CDR1 MNHEY and CDR2 SVGEGT. This CDR3 spans 13 amino acids. This sample is part of a study of blood T cells in healthy people across ages. Whole-study findings and limits: More naive CD4+ cells and higher diversity marked long-lived donors relative to aged donors.

The sequencing sample was made of blood. The origin of this receptor is a man older than 75 in good health. V is TRBV6-2 or TRBV6-3 and J is TRBJ2-4; D unresolved. DNA for the CDR3: TGTGCCAGCGTTGGGCAAATACAAAACATTCAGTACTTC. Its protein product is CASVGQIQNIQYF.